The 16 T cell receptor beta chains below come from one sample, sequenced in a study of cytomegalovirus exposure and HLA in healthy donors. Primers included in the PCR were 60 Vbeta and 13 Jbeta primers. Generated by immunoSEQ multiplex PCR, the TCRdb table keeps only in-frame clones and is missing some. The sample shows 220,000 or so clones, 65% to 80% of them seen only once. Sequencing was carried out using PBMCs. The receptors stem from a man between 50 and 59 years old in good health and CMV-seronegative.

The chain is built from TRBV10-3 and TRBJ2-7; D not resolved. Germline assignment: CDR1 ENHRY and CDR2 SYGVKD. Trimming removed 4 bases at V and 5 bases at J, with 15 bases between. The CDR3 runs 14 residues. CDR3 in amino acids: CAISGPWPTHEQYF. The CDR3 DNA follows: TGTGCCATCAGTGGTCCCTGGCCAACCCACGAGCAGTACTTC.

V and J are TRBV19 and TRBJ2-7, with 13 bases lining up with TRBD2. V shed 3 bases and J 6 bases; nucleotides not matched to a gene: 2. Germline CDR1 LNHDA, CDR2 SQIVND (reference sequence). CDR3 size: 14 residues. Written as DNA, the CDR3 is TGTGCCAGTAGTATTCGACTAGCGGGAGGCGAGCAGTACTTC. It is translated as CASSIRLAGGEQYF.

V gene TRBV18 combines with J gene TRBJ2-5; 8 bases map to TRBD1. This CDR3 has 17 amino acids. Germline trimming cut 1 base from V and 2 bases from J; bases unmatched to any gene: 9. Germline V gene lookup returns CDR1 KGHSH and CDR2 LQKENI. CDR3 sequence reads: CASSPQTGEIWQETQYF. The CDR3 region has the DNA TGTGCCAGCTCACCACAGACAGGGGAGATTTGGCAAGAGACCCAGTACTTC.

This clone was counted between two and nine times. This sequence joins TRBV11-2 and TRBJ2-3; 12 nucleotides align to TRBD2. V shed 1 base, J shed 6 bases, and the junction held 8 bases outside the gene matches. Germline values: CDR1 SGHAT, CDR2 FQNNGV. The CDR3 loop spans 17 amino acids. The DNA of the CDR3 is TGTGCCAGCAGCTTAGGCCTAGCGGGAGGGGGGGTGGATACGCAGTATTTT. Encoded protein: CASSLGLAGGGVDTQYF.

Details on this clone: Other DNA sequences in this sample translate to the same CDR3. V usage is TRBV9 and J usage is TRBJ2-2; TRBD2 is a possible D gene (5 bases). The CDR3 is 15 amino acids. Trimming stripped 4 bases from V and 4 bases from J, with 14 bases between. Germline V gene sequence: CDR1 SGDLS, CDR2 YYNGEE. CDR3 region: CASSFRELGTGELFF. DNA for the CDR3: TGTGCCAGCAGCTTCCGGGAATTAGGCACCGGGGAGCTGTTTTTT. The full variable domain, completed using reference TRBV9 and TRBJ2-2, is DSGVTQTPKHLITATGQRVTLRCSPRSGDLSVYWYQQSLDQGLQFLIQYYNGEERAKGNILERFSAQQFPDLHSELNLSSLELGDSALYFCASSFRELGTGELFFGEGSRLTVL.

V gene TRBV18 combines with J gene TRBJ2-1, with D possibly matching TRBD1 (5 bases). The CDR3 is made up of 15 amino acids. V shed 2 bases and J shed 5 bases, with 13 bases lying between them. Germline values: CDR1 KGHSH, CDR2 LQKENI. CDR3 in DNA: TGTGCCAGCTCACCATATCGGGCAGGGAACAATGAGCAGTTCTTC. Translating gives CASSPYRAGNNEQFF.

The V gene is TRBV5-1, the J gene TRBJ2-1; 9 bases line up with TRBD2. Trimming cost V 4 bases and J 10 bases; bases outside gene matches: 18. This CDR3 comprises 17 residues. CDR1 is SGHRS and CDR2 is YFSETQ in the germline V gene. In DNA form, the CDR3 reads TGCGCCAGCAGCCGTCCAGCCGCGGGAGGGGAGATGTTAGAGCAGTTCTTC. This translates into CASSRPAAGGEMLEQFF. The full variable domain, with the rest looked up from reference TRBV5-1 and TRBJ2-1, is KAGVTQTPRYLIKTRGQQVTLSCSPISGHRSVSWYQQTPGQGLQFLFEYFSETQRNKGNFPGRFSGRQFSNSRSEMNVSTLELGDSALYLCASSRPAAGGEMLEQFFGPGTRLTVL.

The sample holds a few counts of this clone. CDR3 region: CASSVGGTDYEQYF. The CDR3, as DNA: TGTGCCAGCAGCGTAGGTGGGACAGATTACGAGCAGTACTTC. This chain links TRBV9 with TRBJ2-7, with TRBD1 identical over 7 bases. The J segment lost 4 bases and the V segment lost 0 bases, leaving 4 bases of the junction unmatched. CDR3 length: 14 amino acids. Germline CDR1 SGDLS, CDR2 YYNGEE.

The chain uses TRBV28 and TRBJ2-1; D possibly corresponds to TRBD1 (7 bases). Germline assignment: CDR1 MDHEN and CDR2 SYDVKM. Trimming removed 8 bases from V and 4 bases from J, with 15 bases in between. The CDR3 sequence is 14 residues long. The DNA of the CDR3 is TGTGCCAGCTACGCAGGGGGGACTTACAATGAGCAGTTCTTC. It encodes CASYAGGTYNEQFF.

This clone turned up a few times. This rearrangement joins TRBV2 to TRBJ1-4; 11 bases agree with TRBD1. CDR3 length equals 15 residues. Germline V gene lookup returns CDR1 SNHLY and CDR2 FYNNEI. V lost 6 bases to trimming and J lost 5 bases; unmatched junction nucleotides: 5. This chain's CDR3 is CASRDRGLLNEKLFF. CDR3 nucleotides: TGTGCCAGCAGGGACAGGGGGCTACTAAATGAAAAACTGTTTTTT.

The chain carries TRBV21-1 and TRBJ1-3; TRBD1 is taken as the D call from the table, unchecked against the DNA. TRBV21-1 is described as a pseudogene. The CDR3 is 17 residues long. CDR3 region: CASSTRGTGAGGNTIYF. The CDR3 region has the DNA TGTGCCAGCAGCACCCGAGGGACAGGGGCGGGTGGAAACACCATATATTTT.

The genes are TRBV29-1 and TRBJ2-5, with 8 bases aligning to TRBD1. V was clipped by 5 bases and J by 5 bases; unmatched bases: 7. Germline values: CDR1 SQVTM, CDR2 ANQGSEA. CDR3 length: 13 amino acids. The CDR3: CSVRTGFRETQYF. The CDR3 nucleotides are TGCAGCGTTAGGACAGGGTTCCGCGAGACCCAGTACTTC.

This clone is a singleton in its sample. V and J are TRBV6-1 and TRBJ2-1, with D maybe TRBD2 (5 bases). CDR1 is MNHNS, CDR2 SASEGT, per germline. The CDR3 runs 15 residues. The V gene lost 1 base and the J gene lost 6 bases, with 13 bases spanning the gap. CDR3: CASSEGGGRVNEQFF. Here the CDR3 DNA reads TGTGCCAGCAGTGAAGGAGGCGGGCGCGTCAATGAGCAGTTCTTC.

J is TRBJ1-2 and V is TRBV27, with TRBD1 as a possible D gene (6 bases). The CDR3 has 15 residues. Per the germline V gene, CDR1 is MNHEY and CDR2 is SMNVEV (reference sequence). V was shortened by 4 bases and J by 8 bases, with 20 bases between the two germline ends. The CDR3, as DNA: TGTGCCAGCAGTTCTCATACAGGAATTAGGGGGGGCTACACCTTC. Translated: CASSSHTGIRGGYTF.

V gene TRBV28 combines with J gene TRBJ1-1; possible D gene TRBD1, 5 bases. Germline loops: CDR1 MDHEN, CDR2 SYDVKM. This CDR3 is built from 13 residues. V was shortened by 7 bases and J by 2 bases, with 11 bases between the two germline ends. The CDR3 sequence: CASTRGDNTEAFF. The DNA for the CDR3 is TGTGCCAGCACCCGGGGGGATAACACTGAAGCTTTCTTT. The whole variable domain, remainder taken from reference TRBV28 and TRBJ1-1, is DVKVTQSSRYLVKRTGEKVFLECVQDMDHENMFWYRQDPGLGLRLIYFSYDVKMKEKGDIPEGYSVSREKKERFSLILESASTNQTSMYLCASTRGDNTEAFFGQGTRLTVV.

The gene calls are TRBV6-1 and TRBJ1-2; the D gene is possibly TRBD1 (5 bases). The CDR3 consists of 14 residues. Germline lookup yields CDR1 MNHNS and CDR2 SASEGT. The ends were cut back, 0 bases at V and 3 bases at J, with 8 bases in the middle. CDR3 nucleotides: TGTGCCAGCAGTGAAGCAGACAGTCACTATGGCTACACCTTC. Encoded protein: CASSEADSHYGYTF.